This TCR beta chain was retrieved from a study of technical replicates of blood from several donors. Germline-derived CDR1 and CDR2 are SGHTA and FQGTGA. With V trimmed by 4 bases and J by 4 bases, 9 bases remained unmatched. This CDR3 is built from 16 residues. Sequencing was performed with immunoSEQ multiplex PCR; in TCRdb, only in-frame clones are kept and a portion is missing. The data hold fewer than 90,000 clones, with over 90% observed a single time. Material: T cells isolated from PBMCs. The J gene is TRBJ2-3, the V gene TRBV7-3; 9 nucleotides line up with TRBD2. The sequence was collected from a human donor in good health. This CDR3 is CASSSQVAGVADTQYF. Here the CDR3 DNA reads TGTGCCAGCAGCTCCCAGGTAGCGGGAGTGGCAGATACGCAGTATTTT.